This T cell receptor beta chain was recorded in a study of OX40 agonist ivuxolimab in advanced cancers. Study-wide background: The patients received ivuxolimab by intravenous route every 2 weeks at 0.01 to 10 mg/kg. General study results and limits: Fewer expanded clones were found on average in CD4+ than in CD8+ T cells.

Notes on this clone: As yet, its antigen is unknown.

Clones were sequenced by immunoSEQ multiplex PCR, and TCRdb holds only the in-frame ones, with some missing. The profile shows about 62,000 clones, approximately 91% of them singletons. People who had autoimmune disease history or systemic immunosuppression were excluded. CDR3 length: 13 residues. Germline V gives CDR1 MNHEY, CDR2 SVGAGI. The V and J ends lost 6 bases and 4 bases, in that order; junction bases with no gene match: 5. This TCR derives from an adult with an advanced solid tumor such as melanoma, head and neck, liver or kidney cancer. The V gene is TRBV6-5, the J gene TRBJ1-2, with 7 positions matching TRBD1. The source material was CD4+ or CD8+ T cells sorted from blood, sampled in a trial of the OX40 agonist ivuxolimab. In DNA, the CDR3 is TGTGCCAGCAGCTCGGGACAGTTCTATGGCTACACCTTC. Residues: CASSSGQFYGYTF.